The clone carrying this T cell receptor (beta chain) is a singleton in its sample. According to the study, genomic DNA was the template for TCR beta VDJ and CDR3 profiling. Each CDR3 protein is one row after TCRdb ran MiXCR on the reads. Among just over 450,000 distinct CDR3 sequences listed, over 25% were seen once. The J segment lost 8 bases and the V segment lost 8 bases, leaving 7 bases of the junction unmatched. This CDR3 has 12 amino acids. CDR1 and CDR2 from the germline V gene are SNHLY and FYNNEI. Patients picked for sequencing had shown CD8+CD57+ cell expansion detected by flow cytometry. The sample comes from a study of CD8+CD57+ T cells in acquired aplastic anemia.

The chain is built from TRBV2 and TRBJ1-2; the match to TRBD1 covers 8 bases. The specimen sequenced was sorted CD4+, CD8+, or CD8+CD57+ T cells (not recorded which) from PBMCs. This TCR was recovered from a human donor with aplastic anemia. CDR3: CASSVDRDGYTF. In DNA, the CDR3 is TGTGCCAGCTCAGTGGACAGGGACGGCTACACCTTC.